Below, one TCR beta chain is given with its context. Its antigen is still unknown. The sample holds no much larger clone one base away, and base qualities are not on file. This record comes from a study of blood T cell repertoires in COVID-19 (dated by TCRdb to about 2020). A note on the overall study: Collaborator samples came from the United States, Italy and Spain and covered acute and convalescent phases of COVID-19. The material from the prospective study consisted of cDNA or gDNA derived from T cells, B-cell-depleted T cells, or PBMCs. Deeply sampled blood TCRbeta repertoires from subjects exposed to, actively infected with, or recovered from COVID-19 were included in the dataset. A freely available public database, intended as a resource for researchers studying the immune response to SARS-CoV-2, is where the repertoires were released. The samples were drawn from two sources: the first 160 participants of the ongoing ImmuneRACE study, and 1,000 to 1,500 subjects contributed by 6 global collaborators. Sample metadata almost always included a de-identified subject ID, COVID-19 status, age in years and sex. Where HLA class I and class II types were available, the types were taken from metadata supplied by the sample provider, not from assay-based typing.

General conclusions and limits of the study: Clinical and demographic metadata were provided uncurated, with the amount varying by source and participant.

Via the germline V gene, CDR1 is SNHLY and CDR2 FYNNEI. V and J lose 5 bases and 7 bases, and a span of 23 bases separates them. Reading from cysteine to phenylalanine, the CDR3 counts 17 amino acids. Just CDR3 DNA is preserved here, 51 bases in frame from base 1. TCRbeta CDR3 regions were amplified from genomic DNA by means of the immunoSEQ Assay, a bias-controlled multiplex PCR. For the original study's pipeline: The number of nucleated cells in each sample was estimated from the amplification of reference gene primers within the assay. To quantify the absolute abundance of each unique TCRbeta CDR3 rearrangement, sequence reads were collapsed and filtered. For each sample, productive Simpson clonality was calculated as the square root of Simpson's diversity index over productive rearrangements. TCRdb holds this immuneACCESS table with in-frame rearrangements only. Some clones are missing; in checked studies, unresolved V genes explain under half, and the rest has no known cause. V and J calls and clone size come straight from that table; D and trimming were deduced from the DNA. The sample records some 48,000 clones, roughly 80% of which are singletons. Clones ranked in the top ten supply 35% to 50% of the sample.

Collaborating institutions collected whole blood in K2EDTA tubes following their own protocols. For TCRbeta analysis, collaborator samples were shipped as frozen whole blood, as isolated PBMCs, or as DNA extracted from either sample type. The TCR comes from a human donor in a cohort sampled during active COVID-19. The specimen was peripheral blood. The sequence joins TRBV2 to TRBJ1-4; a confident D gene designation cannot be given. CDR3 loop: CASSLSLHQKWSEKLFF. The bases are TGTGCCAGCAGTCTTAGCCTGCACCAGAAGTGGAGTGAAAAACTGTTTTTT. With the portions outside the CDR3 filled from the reference TRBV2 and TRBJ1-4 genes, the complete variable region becomes EPEVTQTPSHQVTQMGQEVILRCVPISNHLYFYWYRQILGQKVEFLVSFYNNEISEKSEIFDDQFSVERPDGSNFTLKIRSTKLEDSAMYFCASSLSLHQKWSEKLFFGSGTQLSVL.